This record concerns one T cell receptor (beta chain) sequence. Its antigen specificity is not known. No qualities accompany the bases; no much larger clone lies one base away. This entry comes from a study of blood T cell repertoires in COVID-19 (dated by TCRdb to 2020 to 2022). Looking at the study overall: Collaborator samples came from the United States, Italy and Spain and covered acute and convalescent phases of COVID-19. The material from the prospective study consisted of cDNA or gDNA derived from T cells, B-cell-depleted T cells, or PBMCs. The dataset comprised deeply sampled blood TCRbeta repertoires from subjects exposed to, actively infected with, or recovered from COVID-19. The repertoires were made available in a free public database intended to serve as a resource for research on the immune response to SARS-CoV-2. Samples were obtained from the ongoing ImmuneRACE study (first 160 participants) and from over 1,000 subjects provided by 6 global collaborators. The sample metadata nearly always contained a de-identified subject ID, COVID-19 status, age in years and sex. Where available, HLA class I and class II types were obtained from metadata supplied by the sample provider rather than from assay-based typing. Study-level results and caveats: The quantity of clinical and demographic metadata differed by source and by participant and was supplied without curation.

Between the V and J ends, shortened by 0 bases and 4 bases respectively, the junction contains 7 bases. Including the terminal cysteine and phenylalanine, the CDR3 comprises 14 residues. Only the CDR3 DNA stays, 42 bases, in frame from base 1. CDR1 and CDR2 were assigned from the germline V gene (reference sequence) as SGHNT and YYREEE. Each collaborating institution followed its own protocols to collect whole blood in K2EDTA tubes. Collaborator samples were shipped for TCRbeta analysis as frozen whole blood, isolated PBMCs, or DNA extracted from either sample type. TCRbeta CDR3 regions were amplified from genomic DNA using the immunoSEQ Assay, a bias-controlled multiplex PCR. The original pipeline was this. The number of nucleated cells in each sample was estimated by amplification of reference gene primers within the assay. To quantify the absolute abundance of each unique TCRbeta CDR3 rearrangement, sequence reads were collapsed and filtered. For each sample, productive Simpson clonality was calculated as the square root of Simpson's diversity index over productive rearrangements. This immuneACCESS table, as held by TCRdb, lists in-frame sequences with V and J called but not all clones. Of the missing ones, under half trace to an unresolved V gene in checked studies; the others have no known cause. D and trimming were read from the DNA, whereas the V and J calls and clone size are those reported in that table. Recorded for this sample are about 110,000 clones; roughly 81% of them occurred a single time. Approximately 1.5% of the sample is taken by the ten largest.

The rearrangement combines TRBV5-4 with TRBJ1-4; the D gene identity is not certain. The material sequenced was peripheral blood. This TCR derives from a man aged 40-49 years with acute or convalescent COVID-19. The CDR3 region has the sequence CASSLGGHNEKLFF. The DNA reads as follows: TGTGCCAGCAGCTTGGGTGGCCATAATGAAAAACTGTTTTTT.